The 32 T cell receptor beta chains in this list originate from one sample, sequenced in a study of tumor-infiltrating lymphocytes in primary liver carcinoma. Synthesis of TCR beta cDNA was carried out from around 540 ng total RNA with a constant-region primer. Slightly modified ARM-PCR served as the procedure for the TCR beta libraries. These libraries came from three rounds of nested multiplex PCR. Rounds one and two of PCR, each of roughly 11 cycles, were primed with TRBV1-TRBV30 forward primers and a C-beta reverse primer. Each CDR3 protein gets one entry after TCRdb re-called the multiplex PCR reads with MiXCR. The table has 85,000 to 100,000 distinct CDR3 sequences, less than 75% seen once. Extraction of RNA together with DNA used 20-30 mg of unsorted bulk tissue. The sample taken for sequencing was tumor-adjacent normal liver tissue. The receptors were sampled from a man aged 40-49 years with primary liver carcinoma and hepatitis B virus infection.

The chain employs TRBV5-5 and TRBJ2-3; TRBD1 aligns across 10 bases. The CDR3 has 16 amino acids. The trim removed 2 bases at V and 7 bases at J, leaving 10 bases unmatched. Germline-derived CDR1 and CDR2 are SGHKS and YYEKEE (reference sequence). CDR3 loop: CASSFVGQGVSYTQYF. CDR3 sequence (DNA): TGTGCCAGCAGCTTCGTCGGACAGGGGGTGTCATATACGCAGTATTTT. Using reference TRBV5-5 and TRBJ2-3 for the parts outside the CDR3, the full variable domain is DAGVTQSPTHLIKTRGQQVTLRCSPISGHKSVSWYQQVLGQGPQFIFQYYEKEERGRGNFPDRFSARQFPNYSSELNVNALLLGDSALYLCASSFVGQGVSYTQYFGPGTRLTVL.

Note on this clonotype: The CDR3 does not end in the conserved phenylalanine or tryptophan, so this is likely a read error. Because the CDR3's place on the DNA is in doubt, the DNA is left out and the CDR3 is given as listed by TCRdb. The chain couples TRBV1 to TRBJ2-5. TRBV1 is labeled a pseudogene. The length of the CDR3 is 12 amino acids, counting both ends. This chain's CDR3 is CTSSGRVETQYS.

About this clonotype: Being one base from a much bigger clone, this may be a read error. The V call is TRBV11-1, the J call TRBJ2-3, with 7 bases identical to TRBD1. CDR3 length: 15 residues. Germline CDR1 is SGHAT and CDR2 is FQDESV (reference sequence). The chain's CDR3 is CASSLGRGRLDTHHF. Written as DNA, the CDR3 is TGTGCCAGCAGCTTAGGAAGGGGGCGCCTGGATACGCATCATTTT.

This clonotype was recorded a few times. CDR3 DNA sequence: TGTGCCACCAGTGGTGTAGGCAATGAGCAGTTCTTC. Protein product: CATSGVGNEQFF. The chain uses TRBV24-1 and TRBJ2-1; D ambiguous. Germline loops: CDR1 KGHDR, CDR2 SFDVKD. The CDR3 contains 12 residues. Trimming cost V 5 bases and J 6 bases, with 7 bases left between them.

The table lists this clonotype with many counts. The chain links TRBV29-1 to TRBJ2-5; D remains ambiguous. Germline-derived CDR1 and CDR2 are SQVTM and ANQGSEA. The ends were cut back, 6 bases at V and 5 bases at J, with 10 bases in the middle. This CDR3 comprises 11 residues. CDR3 region: CSVDPRETQYF. As DNA, the CDR3 is TGCAGCGTGGATCCGAGGGAGACCCAGTACTTC.

V gene TRBV28 combines with J gene TRBJ2-2; D tentatively reads TRBD1 or TRBD2 (5 bases each). CDR1 is MDHEN, CDR2 SYDVKM, per germline. V was clipped by 10 bases and J by 4 bases, with 19 bases between them. The CDR3 sequence is 15 residues long. The CDR3 reads CANRTGRLITGELFF. The DNA for the CDR3 is TGTGCCAACAGAACGGGACGGCTGATCACCGGGGAGCTGTTTTTT.

Ten or more counts support this clonotype. The chain joins TRBV5-6 to TRBJ2-7; weak D call: TRBD2 (5 bases). This CDR3 has 14 amino acids. Deletions cut 6 bases from V and 4 bases from J, with 17 bases between. Germline assignment: CDR1 SGHDT and CDR2 YYEEEE. The DNA of the CDR3 is TGTGCCAGCACTCAGGACCAGTGGAGGTACGAGCAGTACTTC. Translation: CASTQDQWRYEQYF.

This clonotype was counted ten times or more. The chain carries TRBV7-8 and TRBJ2-5; D ambiguous. V was shortened by 1 base and J by 5 bases, with 8 bases between the two germline ends. This CDR3 has 13 residues. Germline V gene lookup returns CDR1 SGHVS and CDR2 FQNEAQ. For the CDR3, the DNA is TGTGCCAGCAGCTTAGGACTGGGGGAGACCCAGTACTTC. Protein sequence: CASSLGLGETQYF.

With regard to this clonotype: A read error may produce the germline difference seen at one junction end. The V call is TRBV4-1, the J call TRBJ2-7; D remains unclear. This CDR3 spans 15 amino acids. Germline V lookup: CDR1 MGHRA, CDR2 YSYEKL. The CDR3 coding sequence is TGTGCCGGCAGCCCTATAGATGAACCGCCCTACGAGCAGCACTTC. It is translated as CAGSPIDEPPYEQHF.

A note on this clonotype: With a much larger clone just one base away, this may be a read error. CDR3 DNA sequence: TGTGCCAGCAGCTTTGGGACCATCGGGGAGCTGTTTTTT. This encodes CASSFGTIGELFF. The rearrangement links TRBV5-5 to TRBJ2-2; D is perhaps TRBD1 or TRBD2 (5 bases each). The CDR3 totals 13 residues. Germline V gene sequence: CDR1 SGHKS, CDR2 YYEKEE (reference sequence). Trimming stripped 2 bases from V and 7 bases from J, with 9 bases between.

Regarding this clonotype: Just one base apart from a much larger clone, this may be a read error. The chain combines TRBV12-3 or TRBV12-4 with TRBJ2-2, with 7 bases identical to TRBD1. This CDR3 comprises 15 residues. The V and J ends lost 4 bases and 6 bases, in that order; junction bases with no gene match: 8. This CDR3 is CASSSQGTVSGELFF. The CDR3 nucleotides read TGTGCCAGCAGTTCCCAGGGGACAGTCTCCGGGGAGCTGTTTTTT.

The chain links TRBV19 to TRBJ2-1; maybe TRBD1 (6 bases). Germline assignment: CDR1 LNHDA and CDR2 SQIVND (reference sequence). V lost 8 bases and J lost 3, with 11 bases in between. The CDR3 runs to 13 residues. The CDR3 sequence: CASSQGNYNEQFF. In DNA form, the CDR3 reads TGTGCCAGTTCACAGGGAAACTACAATGAGCAGTTCTTC.

Note on this clonotype: It may be a read error: a sequence one base away is much more abundant. Lacking the conserved final phenylalanine or tryptophan, this CDR3 likely reflects a read error. The V and J genes are TRBV10-3 and TRBJ1-1; no firm D call. V was shortened by 6 bases and J by 0 bases, with 5 bases between the two germline ends. The germline gives CDR1 ENHRY, CDR2 SYGVKD. The CDR3 loop spans 12 amino acids. The CDR3 coding sequence is TGTGCCATCAGGGGGTTGAACACTGAAGCTTTCTCT. The encoded protein is CAIRGLNTEAFS.

This clonotype occurred a few times. This CDR3 fails to terminate in the conserved phenylalanine or tryptophan, so it likely reflects a read error. The V and J genes are TRBV11-2 and TRBJ2-7; 7 bases map to TRBD1. The CDR3 loop spans 17 amino acids. Looked up from germline, CDR1 is SGHAT and CDR2 is FQNNGV. The CDR3 spells CASSLEPPGQTSYAQYL. CDR3 coding DNA: TGTGCCAGCAGCTTAGAGCCTCCGGGACAGACCTCCTACGCGCAGTACCTC.

A remark on this clonotype: A much larger clone sits a single nucleotide away, making a read error possible. CDR3 sequence: CASSSMGGRLISYNEQFF. The CDR3 DNA reads TGTGCCAGCAGCTCCATGGGGGGCAGGTTAATATCCTACAATGAGCAGTTCTTC. The gene calls are TRBV5-6 and TRBJ2-1, with D perhaps TRBD1 or TRBD2 (6 bases each). Between the trimmed V and J ends, which lost 3 bases and 1 base, there was a span of 20 bases. Looked up from germline, CDR1 is SGHDT and CDR2 is YYEEEE. The CDR3 is 18 residues long. Full variable domain (remainder filled in from reference TRBV5-6 and TRBJ2-1): DAGVTQSPTHLIKTRGQQVTLRCSPKSGHDTVSWYQQALGQGPQFIFQYYEEEERQRGNFPDRFSGHQFPNYSSELNVNALLLGDSALYLCASSSMGGRLISYNEQFFGPGTRLTVL.

Concerning this clonotype itself: It is likely a read error, because the conserved phenylalanine at the end of the CDR3 is missing. It is unclear where the CDR3 begins or ends on the DNA, so no DNA is shown, and the CDR3 is as TCRdb lists it. CDR3 in amino acids: CASSSSLYEQYL. This chain joins TRBV18 and TRBJ2-7. The CDR3 adds up to 12 amino acids, both ends counted. Germline V lookup: CDR1 KGHSH, CDR2 LQKENI.

As regards this clonotype: At one end, the junction sequence differs from germline, possibly due to a read error. The chain recombines TRBV7-8 with TRBJ2-3; no clear D. CDR1 is SGHVS, CDR2 FQNEAQ, per germline. The length of the CDR3 is 14 residues. As DNA, the CDR3 is TGTGCCAGCAGCCCGGATAGCAGCACAGATACGCAGTTTTTT. Its translation: CASSPDSSTDTQFF.

V is TRBV7-9 and J is TRBJ1-2; 7 positions agree with TRBD1. V dropped 5 bases and J dropped 7; count of bases not matched to a gene: 13. From germline, CDR1 is SEHNR and CDR2 FQNEAQ (reference sequence). CDR3 size: 15 residues. Here the CDR3 DNA reads TGTGCCAGCAGCCAGGGGGACCTCTCAGGTTTTGGCTACACCTTC. It codes for CASSQGDLSGFGYTF.

This chain uses TRBV14 with TRBJ1-1; no clear D. Trimming stripped 0 bases from V and 5 bases from J, with 13 bases between. This CDR3 spans 15 amino acids. The germline V gene encodes CDR1 SGHDN and CDR2 FVKESK. The CDR3 region is CASSQDHRGRTEAFF. The DNA for the CDR3 is TGTGCCAGCAGCCAAGATCATCGGGGTAGGACTGAAGCTTTCTTT.

The rearrangement joins TRBV7-9 to TRBJ2-2; D ambiguous. CDR1 is SEHNR, CDR2 FQNEAQ, per germline (reference sequence). Trimming left V 3 bases short and J 6 bases short, with 11 bases between. CDR3 length: 14 residues. The CDR3 region is CASSFTAPPGELFF. The CDR3 coding sequence is TGTGCCAGCAGCTTTACTGCCCCCCCCGGGGAGCTGTTTTTT.

To note about this clonotype: A junction end diverges from the germline sequence, so it may reflect a read error. The chain couples TRBV11-2 to TRBJ2-3; the match to TRBD2 covers 8 bases. CDR3 length equals 17 residues. In germline, CDR1 is SGHAT, CDR2 FQNNGV. The chain's CDR3 is CASSSVRTSKVTGTQYF. Here the CDR3 DNA reads TGTGCCAGCAGTTCCGTAAGGACTAGCAAGGTCACAGGTACGCAATATTTT.

This clonotype is categorized as medium-sized. The V gene is TRBV11-2, the J gene TRBJ2-5; D gene uncertain. The CDR3 length is 14 residues. V lost 6 bases to trimming and J lost 2 bases, with 13 bases between them. From germline, CDR1 is SGHAT and CDR2 FQNNGV. The CDR3 region has the DNA TGTGCCAGCAGTTACATACTGGATCAAGAGACCCAGTACTTC. Translation gives CASSYILDQETQYF.

Worth noting for this clonotype: Since no conserved phenylalanine or tryptophan closes the CDR3, a read error is the likely cause. The chain employs TRBV10-3 and TRBJ1-2, with 9 bases fitting TRBD1. After removal of 4 bases from V and 5 bases from J, the junction contained 2 bases not matched to a gene. Germline lookup yields CDR1 ENHRY and CDR2 SYGVKD. The CDR3 totals 13 residues. In DNA form, the CDR3 reads TGTGCCATCAGTGGGGACAGGGTATATGGCTACACCTTA. It encodes CAISGDRVYGYTL.

In regard to this clonotype: The CDR3 ends on some other residue instead of the conserved phenylalanine or tryptophan, so this is likely a read error. Because the CDR3's place on the DNA is in doubt, the DNA is left out and the CDR3 is given as listed by TCRdb. The CDR3 region is CSVEDRKRTAGDERFL. The chain employs TRBV29-1 and TRBJ2-1; the table names TRBD1, a call not compared with the DNA. Germline CDR1 SQVTM, CDR2 ANQGSEA. The CDR3 numbers 16 amino acids, ends counted.

The genes are TRBV6-1 and TRBJ2-7; TRBD2 matches 9 bases. The CDR3 extends over 15 amino acids. The V and J ends lost 9 bases and 3 bases, in that order; junction bases with no gene match: 12. Per the germline V gene, CDR1 is MNHNS and CDR2 is SASEGT. The DNA for the CDR3 is TGTGCCAGGACTGAAGAGGGAGCGGGAGGCTACGAGCAGTACTTC. It translates to CARTEEGAGGYEQYF.

The CDR3 is CSVSGTSGFTDTQYF. DNA of the CDR3: TGCAGCGTTTCCGGGACTAGCGGATTCACAGATACGCAGTATTTT. V and J are TRBV29-1 and TRBJ2-3; TRBD2 matches 11 bases. V was clipped by 5 bases and J by 2 bases; unmatched bases: 6. Germline CDR1 and CDR2: SQVTM and ANQGSEA. The CDR3 extends over 15 amino acids.

Details on this clonotype: This clone may be a read error of a much larger clone one base away. V is TRBV10-3 and J is TRBJ2-1; 7 bases map to TRBD1. V trimming: 3 bases; J trimming: 8 bases; junction bases outside the gene matches: 7. Germline CDR1 is ENHRY and CDR2 is SYGVKD. This CDR3 is built from 14 residues. CDR3 residues: CAISEGGQRDEQFF. DNA for the CDR3: TGTGCCATCAGTGAAGGGGGACAGCGAGATGAGCAGTTCTTC.

The rearrangement joins TRBV28 to TRBJ2-7; D is unresolved. CDR1 is MDHEN and CDR2 is SYDVKM in the germline V gene. Trimming took off 7 bases at V and 2 bases at J, with 6 bases between the two ends. CDR3 length: 11 residues. CDR3 protein: CASNEAYEQYF. CDR3 DNA: TGTGCCAGCAACGAGGCCTACGAGCAGTACTTC. Full variable domain (rest looked up from reference TRBV28 and TRBJ2-7): DVKVTQSSRYLVKRTGEKVFLECVQDMDHENMFWYRQDPGLGLRLIYFSYDVKMKEKGDIPEGYSVSREKKERFSLILESASTNQTSMYLCASNEAYEQYFGPGTRLTVT.

Comment on this clonotype: One end of the junction varies from germline; a read error may be responsible. The chain couples TRBV12-3 or TRBV12-4 to TRBJ2-7; D gene uncertain. The CDR3 length is 14 residues. As DNA, the CDR3 is TGTGCCATCCCCCAGAGTGGTCGGCGCTACGAGCAATACTTC. It encodes CAIPQSGRRYEQYF.

The chain uses TRBV20-1 and TRBJ2-7; D is possibly TRBD2 (6 bases). Trimming took off 1 base at V and 0 bases at J, with 16 bases between the two ends. Germline loops: CDR1 DFQATT, CDR2 SNEGSKA (reference sequence). CDR3 length: 16 amino acids. In DNA form, the CDR3 reads TGCAGTGCTAGAGCGTCGGAGGTAGCGGACTCCTACGAGCAGTACTTC. Translation gives CSARASEVADSYEQYF.

Details on this clonotype: This likely comes from a read error, as the CDR3 has no conserved phenylalanine or tryptophan at its end. The gene calls are TRBV29-1 and TRBJ2-6; D may be TRBD1 or TRBD2 (6 bases each). The CDR3 is made up of 14 amino acids. Germline V gene data show CDR1 as SQVTM and CDR2 as ANQGSEA. In DNA, the CDR3 is TGCAGCGTTGCTACAGGGACTGGGGTCAACGTCCTGACTTCC. Protein product: CSVATGTGVNVLTS.

In its sample, this clonotype was seen many times. V is TRBV11-3 and J is TRBJ2-3; TRBD1 aligns across 9 bases. After removal of 4 bases from V and 2 bases from J, the junction contained 4 bases not matched to a gene. The CDR3 loop spans 15 amino acids. Germline loops: CDR1 SGHNT, CDR2 YENEEA. The CDR3 DNA sequence: TGTGCCAGCAGCTACAGGGGGCGTGACACAGATACGCAGTATTTT. As protein: CASSYRGRDTDTQYF.